The 13 T cell receptor beta chains given below trace back to one sample, sequenced in a study of T-cell memory formation after mild COVID-19. TCRdb re-called the 5' RACE reads through MiXCR, storing one row per CDR3 protein. The sample records 380,000 or so distinct CDR3 sequences, roughly 13% being singletons. What was sequenced was PBMCs or a T cell subset sorted from them (not recorded which). These receptors were taken from a man aged 18 to 30 who had mild COVID-19 (a few samples of this study predate the infection). Cell type and time point are not known.

In its sample, this clonotype was seen a few times. The chain links TRBV28 to TRBJ2-3, with TRBD1 identical over 9 bases. The CDR3 is 15 amino acids. The junction had 6 bases not matched to a gene; V was cut back by 6 bases and J by 2 bases. From germline, CDR1 is MDHEN and CDR2 SYDVKM. The CDR3 region is CASSRYRGLTDTQYF. In DNA, the CDR3 is TGTGCCAGCAGCCGTTACAGGGGGCTCACAGATACGCAGTATTTT.

The chain recombines TRBV6-5 with TRBJ2-7, with TRBD2 matching over 9 bases. CDR3 length: 15 residues. From germline, CDR1 is MNHEY and CDR2 SVGAGI. Losses at the gene ends were 2 bases for V and 2 bases for J; bases not matched to a gene: 4. The CDR3: CASSYRAGGPYEQYF. CDR3 DNA sequence: TGTGCCAGCAGTTACAGGGCGGGGGGGCCCTACGAGCAGTACTTC.

This clonotype was detected only a few times. This rearrangement joins TRBV15 to TRBJ1-5; TRBD1 agrees at 9 bases. CDR1 and CDR2 from the germline V gene are LNHNV and YYDKDF (reference sequence). The junction had 13 bases not matched to a gene; V was cut back by 3 bases and J by 4 bases. This CDR3 is 18 amino acids long. DNA for the CDR3: TGTGCCACCAGCAGGTCGGGACAGGGAGGTTTTAGGAATCAGCCCCAGCATTTT. This codes for CATSRSGQGGFRNQPQHF.

The rearrangement uses TRBV20-1 and TRBJ1-1; no definite D call. V was cut by 8 bases and J by 4 bases, with 14 bases left in between. The CDR3 runs to 12 residues. Germline values: CDR1 DFQATT, CDR2 SNEGSKA (reference sequence). This CDR3 is CSTKRSFTEAFF. For the CDR3, the DNA is TGCAGTACGAAACGGAGCTTCACTGAAGCTTTCTTT.

The chain joins TRBV7-9 to TRBJ1-1; 7 bases fit TRBD1. The CDR3 extends over 13 amino acids. V lost 8 bases and J lost 1; bases outside the gene matches: 4. From germline, CDR1 is SEHNR and CDR2 FQNEAQ (reference sequence). In nucleotides, the CDR3 is TGTGCCAGCCAGTCAGGGGGGAACACTGAAGCTTTCTTT. Translated, it gives CASQSGGNTEAFF.

In this sample, this clonotype turned up many times. The chain links TRBV7-2 to TRBJ1-4, with 7 bases identical to TRBD1. Germline V lookup: CDR1 SGHTA, CDR2 FQGNSA. The CDR3 covers 13 residues. Losses at the gene ends were 4 bases for V and 9 bases for J; bases not matched to a gene: 5. In nucleotides, the CDR3 is TGTGCCAGCAGCTCAAGGGGACAGCAAAAACTGTTTTTT. It codes for CASSSRGQQKLFF.

This clonotype was observed a few times. This sequence joins TRBV19 and TRBJ1-2; perhaps TRBD1 as D (6 bases). Germline V CDR1 and CDR2: LNHDA, SQIVND (reference sequence). The V and J ends lost 3 bases and 8 bases respectively, with 19 bases between them. The CDR3 spans 15 residues. CDR3 nucleotides: TGTGCCAGTAGTATGTTGTGGTACAGGGTAGAGGGCTACACCTTC. This sequence encodes CASSMLWYRVEGYTF. The whole variable domain, remainder taken from reference TRBV19 and TRBJ1-2, is DGGITQSPKYLFRKEGQNVTLSCEQNLNHDAMYWYRQDPGQGLRLIYYSQIVNDFQKGDIAEGYSVSREKKESFPLTVTSAQKNPTAFYLCASSMLWYRVEGYTFGSGTRLTVV.

This sequence joins TRBV24-1 and TRBJ1-2; 10 bases agree with TRBD1. V lost 5 bases to trimming and J lost 6 bases; unmatched junction nucleotides: 2. This CDR3 spans 13 amino acids. The germline V gene encodes CDR1 KGHDR and CDR2 SFDVKD. The CDR3: CATSAGTGDGYTF. CDR3 DNA: TGTGCCACCAGTGCCGGGACAGGGGATGGCTACACCTTC.

The V and J genes are TRBV2 and TRBJ2-1; perhaps TRBD2 as D (5 bases). With 7 bases removed from V and 9 bases from J, the gap between germline ends came to 13 bases. The CDR3 contains 12 residues. Germline V gene sequence: CDR1 SNHLY, CDR2 FYNNEI. The CDR3 DNA reads TGTGCCAGCATCGAGGGTCTGAGTGAGCAGTTCTTC. This codes for CASIEGLSEQFF.

The sample holds a few counts of this clonotype. V and J are TRBV7-2 and TRBJ1-4; D is perhaps TRBD1 (5 bases). The CDR3 has 17 residues. The V and J ends lost 1 base and 5 bases respectively, with 17 bases between them. From germline, CDR1 is SGHTA and CDR2 FQGNSA. The DNA of the CDR3 is TGTGCCAGCAGCTTAGTACGGCCAGGGAAGACGAATGAAAAACTGTTTTTT. It specifies CASSLVRPGKTNEKLFF.

This clonotype was seen more than once but under ten times. The V call is TRBV3-1, the J call TRBJ2-1; D is possibly TRBD2 (6 bases). CDR1 and CDR2 from the germline V gene are LGHDT and YNNKEL (reference sequence). The CDR3 is 16 amino acids. Deletions cut 3 bases from V and 4 bases from J, with 16 bases between. The CDR3 coding sequence is TGTGCCAGCAGCCATACCGGGACTGACAAGTACAATGAGCAGTTCTTC. Its protein is CASSHTGTDKYNEQFF.

This clonotype was seen once. The chain recombines TRBV27 with TRBJ1-1; the match to TRBD1 covers 8 bases. The V gene's germline CDR1 is MNHEY and CDR2 SMNVEV (reference sequence). There are 15 residues in the CDR3. J lost 2 bases, V lost 6 bases, and 8 bases had no gene match. The CDR3 reads CASSDRQGSNTEAFF. DNA for the CDR3: TGTGCCAGCAGCGACCGACAGGGGAGTAACACTGAAGCTTTCTTT.

This clonotype was recorded a few times. J is TRBJ1-1 and V is TRBV4-1; D not certain. The V and J ends lost 1 base and 1 base respectively, with 16 bases between them. This CDR3 is 17 amino acids long. CDR1 and CDR2 (germline): MGHRA, YSYEKL. The CDR3 sequence is CASSQVPDMEENTEAFF. The CDR3 bases are TGCGCCAGCAGCCAAGTCCCCGATATGGAAGAGAACACTGAAGCTTTCTTT.